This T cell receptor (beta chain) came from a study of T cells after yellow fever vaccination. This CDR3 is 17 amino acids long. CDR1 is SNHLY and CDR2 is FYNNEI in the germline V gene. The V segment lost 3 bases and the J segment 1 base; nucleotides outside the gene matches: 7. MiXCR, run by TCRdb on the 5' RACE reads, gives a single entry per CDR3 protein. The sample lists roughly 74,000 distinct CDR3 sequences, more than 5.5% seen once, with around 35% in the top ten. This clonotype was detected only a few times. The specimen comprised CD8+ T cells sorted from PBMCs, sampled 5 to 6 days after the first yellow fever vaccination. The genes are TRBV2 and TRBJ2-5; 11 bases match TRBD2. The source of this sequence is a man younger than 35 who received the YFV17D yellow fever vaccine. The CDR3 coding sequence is TGTGCCAGCAGTGACCCATGGGGACTAGCGGTCCAAGAGACCCAGTACTTC. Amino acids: CASSDPWGLAVQETQYF.